This TCR beta chain was recorded in a study of cytotoxic CD8 clonotypes in ibrutinib-treated CLL. Study-wide background: Recorded responses included 25 or so partial and 2 complete; following median around 73 months, roughly 15 stayed remitted and about 12 progressed. There were, on average, about 250,000 productive templates and 85,000 to 95,000 productive rearrangements per sample. Findings of the study overall: The times at which samples were taken varied between sustained-remission and progressing patients.

Worth noting for this clone: The antigen remains unidentified.

Sequencing used immunoSEQ multiplex PCR; TCRdb keeps in-frame clones, though not all of them. The sample lists about 120,000 clones, about 53% seen once, with approximately 35% in the top ten. The CDR3 length is 13 residues. CDR1 GTSNPN and CDR2 SVGIG come from the germline V gene (reference sequence). V was shortened by 5 bases and J by 7 bases, with 12 bases between the two germline ends. The sequence derives from a human donor with chronic lymphocytic leukemia. The material was PBMCs, obtained after 24 months of ibrutinib treatment. V usage is TRBV30 and J usage is TRBJ1-6, with D perhaps matching TRBD1 (5 bases). CDR3 coding DNA: TGTGCCTGGGGGACCAGGGAGAATTCACCCCTCCACTTT. This encodes CAWGTRENSPLHF.